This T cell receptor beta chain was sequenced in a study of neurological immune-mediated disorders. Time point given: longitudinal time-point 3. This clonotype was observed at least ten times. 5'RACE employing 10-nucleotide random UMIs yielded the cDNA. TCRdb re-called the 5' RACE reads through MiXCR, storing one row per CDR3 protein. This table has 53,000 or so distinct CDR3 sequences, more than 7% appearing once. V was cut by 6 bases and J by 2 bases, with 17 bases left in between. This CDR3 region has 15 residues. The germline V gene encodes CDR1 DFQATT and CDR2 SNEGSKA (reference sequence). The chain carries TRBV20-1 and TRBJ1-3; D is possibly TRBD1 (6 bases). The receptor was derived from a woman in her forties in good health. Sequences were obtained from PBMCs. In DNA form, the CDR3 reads TGCAGTGCCGAACTCTTCAGGGGAACTGGAAACACCATATATTTT. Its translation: CSAELFRGTGNTIYF.